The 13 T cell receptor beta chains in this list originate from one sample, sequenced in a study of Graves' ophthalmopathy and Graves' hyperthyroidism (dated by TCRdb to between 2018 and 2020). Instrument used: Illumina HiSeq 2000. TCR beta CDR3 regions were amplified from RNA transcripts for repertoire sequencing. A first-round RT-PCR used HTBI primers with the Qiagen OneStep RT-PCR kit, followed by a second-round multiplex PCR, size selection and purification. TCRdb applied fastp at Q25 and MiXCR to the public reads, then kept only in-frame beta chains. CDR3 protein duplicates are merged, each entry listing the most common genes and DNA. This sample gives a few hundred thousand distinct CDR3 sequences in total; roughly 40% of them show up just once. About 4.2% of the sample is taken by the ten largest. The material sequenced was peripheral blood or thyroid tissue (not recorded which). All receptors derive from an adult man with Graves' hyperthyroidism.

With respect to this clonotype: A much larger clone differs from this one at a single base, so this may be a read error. In DNA form, the CDR3 reads TGTGCCACCAGAGACAATAACGGTGAAGGCTACGAGCAGTACTTC. Its protein is CATRDNNGEGYEQYF. The chain combines TRBV19 with TRBJ2-7; the D is unclear. Per the germline V gene, CDR1 is LNHDA and CDR2 is SQIVND (reference sequence). The CDR3 loop spans 15 amino acids. V was shortened by 10 bases and J by 3 bases, with 22 bases between the two germline ends.

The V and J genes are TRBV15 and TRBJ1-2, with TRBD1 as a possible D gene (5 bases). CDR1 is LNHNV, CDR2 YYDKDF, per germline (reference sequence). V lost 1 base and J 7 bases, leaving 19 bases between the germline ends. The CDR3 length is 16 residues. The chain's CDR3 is CATSRAASSEQVGYTF. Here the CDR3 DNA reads TGTGCCACCAGCAGAGCTGCCAGCAGTGAACAGGTTGGCTACACCTTC. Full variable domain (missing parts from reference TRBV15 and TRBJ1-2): DAMVIQNPRYQVTQFGKPVTLSCSQTLNHNVMYWYQQKSSQAPKLLFHYYDKDFNNEADTPDNFQSRRPNTSFCFLDIRSPGLGDTAMYLCATSRAASSEQVGYTFGSGTRLTVV.

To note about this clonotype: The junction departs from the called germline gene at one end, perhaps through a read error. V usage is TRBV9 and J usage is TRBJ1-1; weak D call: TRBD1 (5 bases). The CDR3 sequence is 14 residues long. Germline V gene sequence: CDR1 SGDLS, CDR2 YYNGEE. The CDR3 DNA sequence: TGTGCCAGCAGCCAGGGCCCCTCCGGGAGTGAAGCTTCCTTT. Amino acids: CASSQGPSGSEASF. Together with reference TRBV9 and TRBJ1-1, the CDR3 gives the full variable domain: DSGVTQTPKHLITATGQRVTLRCSPRSGDLSVYWYQQSLDQGLQFLIQYYNGEERAKGNILERFSAQQFPDLHSELNLSSLELGDSALYFCASSQGPSGSEASFGQGTRLTVV.

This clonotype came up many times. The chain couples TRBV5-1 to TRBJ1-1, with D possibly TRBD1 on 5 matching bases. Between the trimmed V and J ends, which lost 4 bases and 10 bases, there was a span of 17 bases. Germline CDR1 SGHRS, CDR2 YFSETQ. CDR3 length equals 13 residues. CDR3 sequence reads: CASSQPGGEVAFF. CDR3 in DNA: TGCGCCAGCAGCCAACCAGGAGGGGAGGTAGCTTTCTTT.

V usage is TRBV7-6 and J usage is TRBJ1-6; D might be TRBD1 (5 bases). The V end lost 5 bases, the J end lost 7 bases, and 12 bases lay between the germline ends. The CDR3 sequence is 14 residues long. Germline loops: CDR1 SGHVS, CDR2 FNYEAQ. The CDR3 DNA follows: TGTGCCAGCAGCGCGGGACTCGCGAATTCACCCCTCCACTTT. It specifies CASSAGLANSPLHF.

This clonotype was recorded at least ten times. The CDR3 loop is CATSDSGTDQETQYF. CDR3 nucleotide sequence: TGTGCCACCAGTGATTCCGGGACAGACCAAGAGACCCAGTACTTC. The V call is TRBV24-1, the J call TRBJ2-5; TRBD1 matches 7 bases. The CDR3 is 15 amino acids. V lost 2 bases to trimming and J lost 0 bases; unmatched junction nucleotides: 2. The V gene's germline CDR1 is KGHDR and CDR2 SFDVKD.

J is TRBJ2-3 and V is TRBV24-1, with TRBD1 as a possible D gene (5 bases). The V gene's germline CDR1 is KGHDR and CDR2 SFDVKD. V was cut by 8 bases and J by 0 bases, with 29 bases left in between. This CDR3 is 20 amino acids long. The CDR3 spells CATTRRSSGIIKGSTDTQYF. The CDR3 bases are TGTGCCACCACTCGGCGCTCAAGTGGGATCATTAAGGGGAGCACAGATACGCAGTATTTT.

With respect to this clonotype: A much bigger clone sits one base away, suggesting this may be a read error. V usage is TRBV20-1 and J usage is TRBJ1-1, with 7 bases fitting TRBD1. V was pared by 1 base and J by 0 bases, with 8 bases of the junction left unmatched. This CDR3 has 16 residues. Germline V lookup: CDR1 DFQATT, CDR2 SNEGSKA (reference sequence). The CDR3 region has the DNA TGCAGTGCTAGAGTTGGGGCAGGGGGTATGAACACTGAAGCTTTCTTT. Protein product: CSARVGAGGMNTEAFF.

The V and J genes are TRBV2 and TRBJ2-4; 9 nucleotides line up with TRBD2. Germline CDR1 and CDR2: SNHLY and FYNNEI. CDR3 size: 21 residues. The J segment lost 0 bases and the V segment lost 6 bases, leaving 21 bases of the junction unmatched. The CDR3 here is CASSLEDRRLSREGAKNIQYF. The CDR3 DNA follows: TGTGCCAGCAGCTTGGAGGACAGGCGATTGTCGCGGGAGGGAGCCAAAAACATTCAGTACTTC.

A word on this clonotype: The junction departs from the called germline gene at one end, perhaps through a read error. The chain's CDR3 is CASSRQSGVNTEAF. CDR3 DNA sequence: TGTGCCAGCAGCCGACAGAGTGGGGTGAACACTGAAGCTTTC. The rearrangement joins TRBV7-2 to TRBJ2-6; weak D call: TRBD1 (5 bases). The CDR3 loop spans 14 amino acids. Per germline, CDR1 SGHTA and CDR2 FQGNSA.

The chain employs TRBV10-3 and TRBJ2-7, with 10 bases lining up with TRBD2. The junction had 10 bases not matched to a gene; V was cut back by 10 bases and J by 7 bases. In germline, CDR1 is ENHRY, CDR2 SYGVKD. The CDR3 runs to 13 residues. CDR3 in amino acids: CATASGSYNEQYF. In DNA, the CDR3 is TGTGCCACCGCTAGCGGGAGTTACAATGAGCAGTACTTC.

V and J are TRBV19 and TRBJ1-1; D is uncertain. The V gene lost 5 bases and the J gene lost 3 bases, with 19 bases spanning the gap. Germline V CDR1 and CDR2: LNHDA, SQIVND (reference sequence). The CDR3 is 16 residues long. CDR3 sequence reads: CASSAASGRVYTEAFF. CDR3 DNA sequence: TGTGCCAGTAGTGCGGCTAGCGGGAGGGTGTACACTGAAGCTTTCTTT.

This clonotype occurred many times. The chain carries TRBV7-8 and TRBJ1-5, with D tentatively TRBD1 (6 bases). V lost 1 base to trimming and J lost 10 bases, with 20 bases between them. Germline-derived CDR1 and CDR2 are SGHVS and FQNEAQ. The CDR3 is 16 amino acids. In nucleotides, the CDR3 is TGTGCCAGCAGCTTAGGGAGGGTAGGGGGGGGTAGACCCCAGCATTTT. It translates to CASSLGRVGGGRPQHF.